This T cell receptor beta chain was recovered during a study of tumor T cells in aggressive B-cell lymphoma. Here immunoSEQ multiplex PCR was the method, and the copy in TCRdb shows in-frame clones only, minus some. The data show about 3,000 clones, approximately 89% seen once. The germline V gene has CDR1 LGHNA and CDR2 YSLEER. The CDR3 runs to 13 residues. Trimming shortened V by 4 bases and J by 7 bases, and 10 bases separated the two germline ends. This clonotype was sampled from an adult with diffuse large B cell lymphoma. Sequenced: tumor tissue. The J gene is TRBJ2-2, the V gene TRBV4-3; D may be TRBD1 (6 bases). CDR3: CASSPQGYGELFF. Written as DNA, the CDR3 is TGCGCCAGCAGCCCGCAGGGGTACGGGGAGCTGTTTTTT.